This entry describes one T cell receptor (beta chain). Amplified material comprised TCR beta CDR3 regions derived from RNA transcripts. An initial RT-PCR round employing HTBI primers preceded a second-round multiplex PCR. Each CDR3 protein is one row after TCRdb ran MiXCR on the multiplex PCR reads. In the table there are 500,000 to 800,000 distinct CDR3 sequences, about two fifths of which are singletons. The data were obtained in a study of Graves' ophthalmopathy and Graves' hyperthyroidism. The specimen was peripheral blood. The receptor's source is an adult man with Graves' ophthalmopathy.

DNA of the CDR3: TGTGCCAGCAGCTTAGCGGCAGGGTCAGGGGTGGAGACCCAGTACTTC. It yields the protein CASSLAAGSGVETQYF. This rearrangement joins TRBV7-9 to TRBJ2-5; TRBD1 is a possible D gene (6 bases). V dropped 0 bases and J dropped 5 bases, with 16 bases sitting between them. The CDR3 is 16 amino acids. From germline, CDR1 is SEHNR and CDR2 FQNEAQ (reference sequence).